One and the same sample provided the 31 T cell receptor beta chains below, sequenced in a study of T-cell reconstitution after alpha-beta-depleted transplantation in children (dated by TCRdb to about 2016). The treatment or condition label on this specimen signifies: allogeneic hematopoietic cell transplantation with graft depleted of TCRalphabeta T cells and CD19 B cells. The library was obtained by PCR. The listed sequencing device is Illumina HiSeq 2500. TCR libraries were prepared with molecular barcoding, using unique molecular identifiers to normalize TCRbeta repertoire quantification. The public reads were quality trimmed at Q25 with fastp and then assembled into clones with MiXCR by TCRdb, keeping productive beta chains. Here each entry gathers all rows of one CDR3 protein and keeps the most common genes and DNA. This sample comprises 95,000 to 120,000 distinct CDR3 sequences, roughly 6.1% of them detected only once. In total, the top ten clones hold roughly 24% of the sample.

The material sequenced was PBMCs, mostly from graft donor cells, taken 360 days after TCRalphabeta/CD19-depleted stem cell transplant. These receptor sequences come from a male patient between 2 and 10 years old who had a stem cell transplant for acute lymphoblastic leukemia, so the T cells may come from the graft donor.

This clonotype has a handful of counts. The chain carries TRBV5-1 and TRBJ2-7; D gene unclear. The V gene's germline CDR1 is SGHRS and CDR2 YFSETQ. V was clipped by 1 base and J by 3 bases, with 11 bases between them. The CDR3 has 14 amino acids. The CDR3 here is CASSLRLVGYEQYF. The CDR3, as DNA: TGCGCCAGCAGCTTGCGCCTAGTGGGCTACGAGCAGTACTTC.

This CDR3 reads CASRTDNNSPLHF. The CDR3 DNA is TGTGCCAGCAGGACAGACAATAATTCACCCCTCCACTTT. This sequence joins TRBV21-1 and TRBJ1-6; TRBD1, the table's D call, was not compared with the DNA. TRBV21-1 is labeled a pseudogene. The length of the CDR3 is 13 residues.

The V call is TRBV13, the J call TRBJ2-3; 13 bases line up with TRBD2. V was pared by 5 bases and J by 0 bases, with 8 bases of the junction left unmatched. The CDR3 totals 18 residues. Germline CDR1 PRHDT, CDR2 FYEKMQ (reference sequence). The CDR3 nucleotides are TGTGCCAGCAGCGGCCGACTAGCGGGGGGCCGAAGCACAGATACGCAGTATTTT. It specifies CASSGRLAGGRSTDTQYF.

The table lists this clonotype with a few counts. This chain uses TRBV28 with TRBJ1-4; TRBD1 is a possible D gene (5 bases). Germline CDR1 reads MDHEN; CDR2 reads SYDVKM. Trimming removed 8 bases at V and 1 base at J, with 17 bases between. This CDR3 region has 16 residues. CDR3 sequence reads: CASGSHSGQTNEKLFF. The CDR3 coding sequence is TGTGCCAGCGGAAGTCATAGCGGACAAACTAATGAAAAACTGTTTTTT.

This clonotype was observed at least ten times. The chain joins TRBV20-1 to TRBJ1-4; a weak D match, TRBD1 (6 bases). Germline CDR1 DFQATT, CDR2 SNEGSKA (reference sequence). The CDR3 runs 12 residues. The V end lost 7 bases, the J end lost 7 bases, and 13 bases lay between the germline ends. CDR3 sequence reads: CSGQGRAEKLFF. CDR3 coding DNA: TGCAGTGGGCAGGGGAGGGCTGAAAAACTGTTTTTT.

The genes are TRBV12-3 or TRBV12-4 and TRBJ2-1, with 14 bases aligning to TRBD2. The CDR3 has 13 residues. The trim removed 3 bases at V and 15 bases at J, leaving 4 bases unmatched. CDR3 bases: TGTGCCAGCAGTTTGGGACTAGCGGGAGACCCGTTCTTC. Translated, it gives CASSLGLAGDPFF.

The CDR3 sequence: CASSTRRIETQYF. For the CDR3, the DNA is TGTGCCAGCAGCACCCGGCGAATAGAGACCCAGTACTTC. J is TRBJ2-5 and V is TRBV6-2 or TRBV6-3; D gene ambiguous. The CDR3 spans 13 residues. Germline CDR1 is MNHEY and CDR2 is SVGEGT. V was shortened by 6 bases and J by 4 bases, with 12 bases between the two germline ends.

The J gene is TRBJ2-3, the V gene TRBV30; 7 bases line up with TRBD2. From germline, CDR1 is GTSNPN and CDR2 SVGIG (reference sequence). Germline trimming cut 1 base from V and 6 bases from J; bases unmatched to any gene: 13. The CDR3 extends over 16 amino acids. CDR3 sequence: CAWSELAVPKKDTQYF. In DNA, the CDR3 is TGTGCCTGGAGTGAGCTAGCGGTCCCGAAGAAGGATACGCAGTATTTT.

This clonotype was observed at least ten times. CDR3 region: CASSSRADTQYF. CDR3 bases: TGTGCCAGCAGTTCCAGGGCGGATACGCAGTATTTT. This chain connects TRBV27 to TRBJ2-3; a possible D gene is TRBD1 (5 bases). V shed 4 bases and J shed 6 bases, with 8 bases lying between them. The CDR3 is 12 residues long. Germline V gene sequence: CDR1 MNHEY, CDR2 SMNVEV (reference sequence).

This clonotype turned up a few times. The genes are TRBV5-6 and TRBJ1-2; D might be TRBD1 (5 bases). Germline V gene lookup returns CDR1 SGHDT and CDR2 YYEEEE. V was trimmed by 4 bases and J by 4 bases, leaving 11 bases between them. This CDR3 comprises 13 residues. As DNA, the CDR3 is TGTGCCAGCAGCCCGGGGGGAAGCTATGGCTACACCTTC. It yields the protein CASSPGGSYGYTF.

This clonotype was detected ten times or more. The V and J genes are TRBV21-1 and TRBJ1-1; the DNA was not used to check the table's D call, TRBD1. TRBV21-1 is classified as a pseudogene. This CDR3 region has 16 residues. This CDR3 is CASKEGIGQPNTEAFF. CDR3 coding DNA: TGTGCCAGCAAGGAAGGGATAGGACAGCCGAACACTGAAGCTTTCTTT.

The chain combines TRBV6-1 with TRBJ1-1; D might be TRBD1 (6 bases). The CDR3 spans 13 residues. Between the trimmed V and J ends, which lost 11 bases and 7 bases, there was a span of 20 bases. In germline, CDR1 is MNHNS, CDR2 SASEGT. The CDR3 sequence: CALGRGGRSEAFF. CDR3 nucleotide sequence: TGTGCCCTGGGTAGAGGGGGACGTAGTGAAGCTTTCTTT.

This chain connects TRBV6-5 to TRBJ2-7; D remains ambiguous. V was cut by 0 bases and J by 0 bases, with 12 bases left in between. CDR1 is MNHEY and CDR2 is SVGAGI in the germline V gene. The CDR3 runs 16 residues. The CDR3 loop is CASSYSSGFPSYEQYF. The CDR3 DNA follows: TGTGCCAGCAGTTACTCGAGTGGGTTCCCCTCCTACGAGCAGTACTTC.

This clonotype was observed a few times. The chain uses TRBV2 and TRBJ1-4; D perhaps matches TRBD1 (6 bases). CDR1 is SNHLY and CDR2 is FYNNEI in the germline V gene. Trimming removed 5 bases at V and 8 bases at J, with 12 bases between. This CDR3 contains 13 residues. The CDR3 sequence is CASSREGGEKLFF. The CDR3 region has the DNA TGTGCCAGCAGTCGCGAGGGGGGAGAAAAACTGTTTTTT.

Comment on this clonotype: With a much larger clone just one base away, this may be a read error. The CDR3, as DNA: TGTGCCACGCTAGGGAGCCAAGAGGCCCAGTACTTC. This translates into CATLGSQEAQYF. The V and J genes are TRBV28 and TRBJ2-5; the D gene is possibly TRBD2 (5 bases). The germline V gene has CDR1 MDHEN and CDR2 SYDVKM. The CDR3 spans 12 residues. Combining the CDR3 with reference TRBV28 and TRBJ2-5 gives the whole variable domain DVKVTQSSRYLVKRTGEKVFLECVQDMDHENMFWYRQDPGLGLRLIYFSYDVKMKEKGDIPEGYSVSREKKERFSLILESASTNQTSMYLCATLGSQEAQYFGPGTRLLVL.

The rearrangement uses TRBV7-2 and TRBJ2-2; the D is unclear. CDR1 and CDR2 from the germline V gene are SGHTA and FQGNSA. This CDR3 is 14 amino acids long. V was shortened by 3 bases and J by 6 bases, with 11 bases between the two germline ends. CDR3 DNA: TGTGCCAGCAGCTTGGGCTCCAAGGCCGGGGAGCTGTTTTTT. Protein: CASSLGSKAGELFF.

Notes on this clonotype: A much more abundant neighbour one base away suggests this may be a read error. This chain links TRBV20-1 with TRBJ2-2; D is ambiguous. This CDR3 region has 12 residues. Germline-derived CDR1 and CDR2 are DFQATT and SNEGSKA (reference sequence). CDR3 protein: CRARFYVGELFF. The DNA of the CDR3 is TGCAGAGCTCGGTTCTATGTCGGGGAGCTGTTTTTT.

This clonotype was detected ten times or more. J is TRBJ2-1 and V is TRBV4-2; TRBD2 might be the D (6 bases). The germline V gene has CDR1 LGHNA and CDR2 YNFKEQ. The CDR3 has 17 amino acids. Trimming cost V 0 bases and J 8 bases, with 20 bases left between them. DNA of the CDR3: TGTGCCAGCAGCCAAGATCCTCTCCGCGGGATGCCCGATGAGCAGTTCTTC. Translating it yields CASSQDPLRGMPDEQFF.

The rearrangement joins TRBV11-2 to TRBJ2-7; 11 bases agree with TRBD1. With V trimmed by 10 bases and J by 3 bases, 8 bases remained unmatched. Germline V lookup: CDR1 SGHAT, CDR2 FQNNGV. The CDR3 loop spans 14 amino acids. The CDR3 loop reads CATVPGTGGYEQYF. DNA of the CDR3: TGTGCCACCGTCCCCGGGACAGGGGGCTACGAGCAGTACTTC.

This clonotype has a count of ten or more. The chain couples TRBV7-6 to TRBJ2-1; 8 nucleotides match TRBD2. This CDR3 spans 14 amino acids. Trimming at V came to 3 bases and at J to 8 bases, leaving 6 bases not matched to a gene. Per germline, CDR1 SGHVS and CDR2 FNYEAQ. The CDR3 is CASSFGGTRDEQFF. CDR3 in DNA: TGTGCCAGCAGCTTTGGGGGGACTAGAGATGAGCAGTTCTTC.

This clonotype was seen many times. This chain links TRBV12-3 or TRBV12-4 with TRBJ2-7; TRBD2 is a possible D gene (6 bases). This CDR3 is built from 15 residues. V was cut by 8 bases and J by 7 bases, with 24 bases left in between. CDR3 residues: CASASGLRGLREQYF. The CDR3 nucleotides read TGTGCCAGCGCATCCGGGCTACGGGGACTTCGGGAGCAGTACTTC.

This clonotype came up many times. The CDR3 nucleotides are TGTGCCACCAGCAGAGAGGGACAGGGATACGAGCAGTACTTC. Its translation: CATSREGQGYEQYF. The chain uses TRBV15 and TRBJ2-7; 9 bases agree with TRBD1. CDR1 and CDR2 from the germline V gene are LNHNV and YYDKDF (reference sequence). V shed 0 bases, J shed 4 bases, and the junction held 1 base outside the gene matches. CDR3 length: 14 residues.

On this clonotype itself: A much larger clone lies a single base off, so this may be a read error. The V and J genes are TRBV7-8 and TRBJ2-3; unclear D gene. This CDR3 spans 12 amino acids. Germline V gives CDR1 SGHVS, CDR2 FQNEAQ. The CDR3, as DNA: TGTGCCAGCAGGCTAGTCAGAGATGCGCAGTATTTT. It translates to CASRLVRDAQYF. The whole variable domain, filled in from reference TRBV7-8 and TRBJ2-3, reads GAGVSQSPRYKVAKRGQDVALRCDPISGHVSLFWYQQALGQGPEFLTYFQNEAQLDKSGLPSDRFFAERPEGSVSTLKIQRTQQEDSAVYLCASRLVRDAQYFGPGTRLTVL.

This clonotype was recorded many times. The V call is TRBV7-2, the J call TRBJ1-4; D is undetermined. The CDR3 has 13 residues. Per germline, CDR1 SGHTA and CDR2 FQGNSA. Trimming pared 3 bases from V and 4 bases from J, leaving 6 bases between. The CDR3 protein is CASSLWHNEKLFF. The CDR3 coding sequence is TGTGCCAGCAGCTTGTGGCATAATGAAAAACTGTTTTTT.

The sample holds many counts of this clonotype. The CDR3 is CAISGLPNTGELFF. Here the CDR3 DNA reads TGTGCCATCAGTGGCCTGCCGAACACCGGGGAGCTGTTTTTT. The V and J genes are TRBV10-3 and TRBJ2-2, with unresolved D. Per germline, CDR1 ENHRY and CDR2 SYGVKD. The CDR3 spans 14 residues. The ends were cut back, 4 bases at V and 0 bases at J, with 6 bases in the middle.

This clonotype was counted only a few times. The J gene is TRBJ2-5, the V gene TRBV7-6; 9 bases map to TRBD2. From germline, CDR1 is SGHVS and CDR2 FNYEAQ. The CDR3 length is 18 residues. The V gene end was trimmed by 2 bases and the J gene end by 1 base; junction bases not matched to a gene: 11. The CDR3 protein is CASSLLLAGGGLQETQYF. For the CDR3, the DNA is TGTGCCAGCAGCTTATTACTGGCGGGAGGGGGTCTCCAAGAGACCCAGTACTTC. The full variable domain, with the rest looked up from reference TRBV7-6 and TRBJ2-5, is GAGVSQSPRYKVTKRGQDVALRCDPISGHVSLYWYRQALGQGPEFLTYFNYEAQQDKSGLPNDRFSAERPEGSISTLTIQRTEQRDSAMYRCASSLLLAGGGLQETQYFGPGTRLLVL.

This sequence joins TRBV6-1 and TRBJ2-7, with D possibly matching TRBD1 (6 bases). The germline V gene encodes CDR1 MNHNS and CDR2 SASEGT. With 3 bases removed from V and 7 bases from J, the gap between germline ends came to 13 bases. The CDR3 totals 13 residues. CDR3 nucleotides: TGTGCCAGCAGTGACCAGGGGCGCAGGGAGCAGTACTTC. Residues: CASSDQGRREQYF.

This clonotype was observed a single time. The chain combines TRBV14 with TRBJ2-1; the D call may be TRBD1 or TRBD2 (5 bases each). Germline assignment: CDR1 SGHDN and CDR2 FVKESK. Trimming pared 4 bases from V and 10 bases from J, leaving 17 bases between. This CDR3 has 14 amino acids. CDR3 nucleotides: TGTGCCAGCAGCCCTCAGGGTATTGGGAGCGAGCAGTTCTTC. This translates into CASSPQGIGSEQFF. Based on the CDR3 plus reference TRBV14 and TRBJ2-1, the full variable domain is EAGVTQFPSHSVIEKGQTVTLRCDPISGHDNLYWYRRVMGKEIKFLLHFVKESKQDESGMPNNRFLAERTGGTYSTLKVQPAELEDSGVYFCASSPQGIGSEQFFGPGTRLTVL.

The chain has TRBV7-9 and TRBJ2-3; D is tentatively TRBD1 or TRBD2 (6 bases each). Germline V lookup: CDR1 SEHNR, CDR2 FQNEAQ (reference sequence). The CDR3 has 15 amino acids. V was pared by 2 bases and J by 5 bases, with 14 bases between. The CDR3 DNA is TGTGCCAGCAGCTTAAATGCCGGGGGCGTAGATACGCAGTATTTT. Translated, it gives CASSLNAGGVDTQYF.

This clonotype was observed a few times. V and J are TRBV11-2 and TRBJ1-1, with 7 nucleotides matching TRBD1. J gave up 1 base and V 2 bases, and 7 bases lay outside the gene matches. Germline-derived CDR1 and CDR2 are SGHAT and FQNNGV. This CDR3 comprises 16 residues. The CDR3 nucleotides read TGTGCCAGCAGCTTATTCCCGGGACAGCCGAACACTGAAGCTTTCTTT. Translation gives CASSLFPGQPNTEAFF.

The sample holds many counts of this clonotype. The CDR3 region has the DNA TGTGCCAGCAGCTTAAGGTCCCGGGCTCAGTTCTTC. This codes for CASSLRSRAQFF. V and J are TRBV7-8 and TRBJ2-1; D is uncertain. The ends were cut back, 2 bases at V and 13 bases at J, with 12 bases in the middle. The length of the CDR3 is 12 residues. Germline assignment: CDR1 SGHVS and CDR2 FQNEAQ.